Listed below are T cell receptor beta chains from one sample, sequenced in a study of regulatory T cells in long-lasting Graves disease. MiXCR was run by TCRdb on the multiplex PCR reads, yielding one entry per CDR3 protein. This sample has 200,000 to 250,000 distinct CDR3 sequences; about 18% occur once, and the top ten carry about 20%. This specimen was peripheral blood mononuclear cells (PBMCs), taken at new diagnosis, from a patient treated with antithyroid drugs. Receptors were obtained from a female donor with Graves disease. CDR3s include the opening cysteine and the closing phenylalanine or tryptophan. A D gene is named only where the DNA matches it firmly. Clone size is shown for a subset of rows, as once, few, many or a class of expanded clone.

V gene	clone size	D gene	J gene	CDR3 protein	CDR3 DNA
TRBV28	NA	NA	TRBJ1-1	CATEVGGGTEAFF	TGTGCCACCGAGGTCGGGGGAGGGACTGAAGCTTTCTTT
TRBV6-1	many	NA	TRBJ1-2	CASRRENRDGYTF	TGTGCCAGCAGGAGGGAAAACAGGGATGGCTACACCTTC
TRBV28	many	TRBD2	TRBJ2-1	CASSRVAGGYNEQFF	TGTGCCAGCAGTAGAGTAGCGGGAGGATACAATGAGCAGTTCTTC
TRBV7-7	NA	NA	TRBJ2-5	CALLQETQYF	TGTGCTCTGTTACAAGAGACCCAGTACTTC
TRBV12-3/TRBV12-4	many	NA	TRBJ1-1	CASSPTEGRKEAFF	TGTGCCAGCAGCCCCACGGAGGGGCGAAAGGAGGCTTTCTTT
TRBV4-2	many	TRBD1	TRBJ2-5	CASSGTGGEETQYF	TGTGCCAGCAGCGGGACAGGTGGGGAAGAGACCCAGTACTTC
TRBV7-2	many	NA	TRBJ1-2	CASSLVARSDGGYTF	TGTGCCAGCAGCTTAGTGGCCAGGTCAGACGGTGGCTACACCTTC
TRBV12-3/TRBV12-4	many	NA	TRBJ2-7	CASRKSGHHYEQYF	TGTGCCAGCAGAAAATCGGGACACCACTACGAGCAGTACTTC
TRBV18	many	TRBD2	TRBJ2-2	CASSSTSGNTGELFF	TGTGCCAGCTCGTCGACTAGCGGAAACACCGGGGAGCTGTTTTTT
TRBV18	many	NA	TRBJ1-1	CASSPPGNTEAFF	TGTGCCAGCTCACCACCTGGGAACACTGAAGCTTTCTTT
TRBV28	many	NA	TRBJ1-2	CASSLTGGGVNYGYTF	TGTGCCAGCAGTTTAACGGGCGGGGGGGTAAACTATGGCTACACCTTC
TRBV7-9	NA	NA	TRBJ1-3	CASSLLQTGNTIYF	TGTGCCAGCAGCTTACTCCAGACTGGAAACACCATATATTTT
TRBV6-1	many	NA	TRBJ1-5	CASRESNQPQHF	TGTGCCAGCAGGGAAAGCAATCAGCCCCAGCATTTT
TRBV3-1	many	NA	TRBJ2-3	CASSQVGGNTDTQYF	TGTGCCAGCAGCCAAGTAGGCGGGAACACAGATACGCAGTATTTT